The clone carrying this TCR beta chain was counted many times. These data originate in a study of T cells in Graves' hyperthyroidism and ophthalmopathy. Subjects aged 18 to 65 presented with newly diagnosed hyperthyroidism of less than 2 months' duration. The CDR3 regions of TCR beta were amplified from RNA transcripts. Carried out on the TCR CDR3, a first-round RT-PCR used the HTBI primer set. From the multiplex PCR reads, TCRdb called clonotypes with MiXCR, one entry per CDR3 protein. The table lists 100,000 to 130,000 distinct CDR3 sequences, approximately 15% of them singletons, with about 40% in the top ten. Trimming took off 4 bases at V and 0 bases at J, with 13 bases between the two ends. The CDR3 covers 17 residues.

The sequencing sample was made of blood. The clonotype originates from a woman between 50 and 59 years old with Graves' hyperthyroidism. V is TRBV12-3 or TRBV12-4 and J is TRBJ2-6; D gene uncertain. CDR3: CASSSLTLSSGANVLTF. In nucleotides, the CDR3 is TGTGCCAGCAGTTCTCTGACTTTAAGCTCTGGGGCCAACGTCCTGACTTTC.